This T cell receptor (beta chain) emerged from a study of blood T cell repertoires in COVID-19. Looking at the study overall: Acute-phase and convalescent COVID-19 samples originated in the United States, Italy and Spain.

Per the study methods: Amplification of reference gene primers provided the estimated nucleated cell counts. The table came from immunoSEQ multiplex PCR; TCRdb's copy has only in-frame clones and leaves some out. That table gives V, J and clone size, and the DNA gave D and trimming. The profile covers roughly 200,000 clones, with more than 70% appearing a single time and approximately 2.9% taken by the ten largest. The CDR3 sequence is 14 residues long. Germline CDR1 SGHAT, CDR2 FQDESV (reference sequence). Trimming stripped 5 bases from V and 6 bases from J, with 17 bases between. The sequence was collected from a woman older than 75 with active or convalescent COVID-19. The chain carries TRBV11-1 and TRBJ2-7, with a possible D match to TRBD1 (5 bases). Sequenced sample: peripheral blood. The CDR3: CASSPGQRVGEQYF. CDR3 sequence (DNA): TGTGCCAGCAGCCCCGGACAAAGAGTTGGCGAGCAGTACTTC.